This passage covers 5 T cell receptor beta chains from one sample sequenced in a study of graft-versus-host responses after intestinal transplantation. Using immunoSEQ multiplex PCR, the repertoire was profiled, and TCRdb retains in-frame clones only, with some absent. The sample carries roughly 16,000 clones, about 38% recorded once. Plated together were roughly 200,000 CFSE-labeled responder cells and roughly 200,000 irradiated, violet-dye-labeled stimulator cells. Source: alloreactive CD8+ T cells from a mixed lymphocyte reaction culture, taken before intestinal transplant. The sample's subset: CFSE-low proliferating T cells sorted from roughly six-day pre-transplant mixed lymphocyte reaction (GvH or HvG direction). These receptors were collected from a human patient who received an intestinal transplant.

The CDR3 protein is CASSEWKGSGNTIYF. The CDR3 DNA follows: TGCGCCAGCAGTGAGTGGAAGGGCTCTGGAAACACCATATATTTT. The chain couples TRBV10-1 to TRBJ1-3; D gene uncertain. Trimming cost V 1 base and J 0 bases, with 7 bases left between them. Germline V CDR1 and CDR2: WNHNN, SYGVQD (reference sequence). The CDR3 is made up of 15 amino acids.

The chain is built from TRBV6-6 and TRBJ2-1; 7 bases are shared with TRBD1. Looked up from germline, CDR1 is MNHNY and CDR2 is SVGAGI (reference sequence). The CDR3 loop spans 15 amino acids. V gave up 5 bases and J gave up 0 bases; unmatched junction bases: 4. The CDR3 nucleotides read TGTGCCAGCAGTACCGGGGACAGCTCCTACAATGAGCAGTTCTTC. Its translation: CASSTGDSSYNEQFF.

This clone has only a few counts. This sequence joins TRBV5-1 and TRBJ1-1, with D maybe TRBD1 (6 bases). The CDR3 has 15 amino acids. The V and J ends lost 4 bases and 5 bases respectively, with 18 bases between them. Germline V gene sequence: CDR1 SGHRS, CDR2 YFSETQ. CDR3 sequence: CASSILWAGVTEAFF. Written as DNA, the CDR3 is TGCGCCAGCAGCATTCTTTGGGCAGGGGTAACTGAAGCTTTCTTT.

The sample holds a few counts of this clone. This chain uses TRBV6-5 with TRBJ2-7, with TRBD2 identical over 10 bases. Trimming at V came to 3 bases and at J to 1 base, leaving 3 bases not matched to a gene. Germline V lookup: CDR1 MNHEY, CDR2 SVGAGI. The CDR3 consists of 15 residues. CDR3 nucleotide sequence: TGTGCCAGCAGTTATAGGACTAGCGGATCCTACGAGCAGTACTTC. As protein: CASSYRTSGSYEQYF.

As regards this clone: At one boundary the junction diverges from the germline segment, which might be a read error. The genes are TRBV4-1 and TRBJ2-7, with a tentative D call TRBD2 (6 bases). Germline CDR1 and CDR2: MGHRA and YSYEKL. The CDR3 is 16 residues long. The CDR3 DNA follows: TGCGCCAGCAGCCAAGATGACGTCGGGGGTTCCTACGAGCGGTACTTC. Residues: CASSQDDVGGSYERYF.